This T cell receptor (beta chain) was observed in a study of molecular identifiers for immune sequencing clone quantification. This clonotype was observed a handful of times. One junction end disagrees with the germline gene, perhaps due to a read error. The CDR3 totals 14 residues. The germline gives CDR1 KGHDR, CDR2 SFDVKD. TCRdb recomputed calls from the PCR reads with MiXCR, one row per CDR3 protein. The sample lists a few hundred thousand distinct CDR3 sequences; 24% were seen once. Sequences were obtained from naive CD8+ T cells from blood, with Jurkat cell RNA spiked in. Subset defined: FACS-sorted CD8+CD4-CCR7+CD45RA+ naive T cells. The receptor's source is a human donor in good health. Some libraries in this study had Jurkat cell RNA spiked in. The rearrangement joins TRBV24-1 to TRBJ1-5; TRBD1 aligns across 7 bases. CDR3 residues: CATSGGDSWQPRHF. The CDR3 DNA is TGTGCCACCAGTGGAGGGGACAGTTGGCAGCCCCGGCATTTT.